The rows below give T cell receptor beta chains drawn from one sample of a study of T cell responses to AZD1222 COVID-19 vaccine. The data were produced by immunoSEQ multiplex PCR, yet TCRdb's version contains in-frame clones alone and is incomplete. The sample includes more than 85,000 clones, less than 90% of them seen just once. Material: peripheral blood, obtained on day 0 of AZD1222 vaccination. All receptors derive from an adult in good health. The CDR3 runs from the conserved cysteine through the conserved F or W. D genes are given only for firm matches. Clone size is shown for a subset of rows, as once, few, many or a class of expanded clone.

>.|13|.|TRBV10-3|TRBJ1-5
CAVSRDGNQPQHF
TGTGCCGTCAGCAGGGATGGCAATCAGCCCCAGCATTTT
>.|16|TRBD1|TRBV24-1|TRBJ1-6
CATSDRDRANNSPLHF
TGTGCCACCAGTGATCGGGACAGGGCCAATAATTCACCCCTCCACTTT
>few|15|.|TRBV6-1|TRBJ1-5
CASSEPGASNQPQHF
TGTGCCAGCAGTGAACCAGGGGCGAGCAATCAGCCCCAGCATTTT
>few|13|.|TRBV9|TRBJ1-2
CASSVVRVYGYTF
TGTGCCAGCAGCGTAGTGCGGGTCTATGGCTACACCTTC
>once|12|.|TRBV7-9|TRBJ1-3
CASTKVGNTIYF
TGTGCCAGCACCAAAGTCGGAAACACCATATATTTT
>once|17|TRBD2|TRBV15|TRBJ2-2
CATSPIRGGTNTGELFF
TGTGCCACCAGCCCGATCCGCGGGGGGACGAACACCGGGGAGCTGTTTTTT
>once|17|.|TRBV19|TRBJ1-5
CASRIQYSDNSNQPQHF
TGTGCCAGTAGAATCCAATATTCCGACAATAGCAATCAGCCCCAGCATTTT
>.|10|.|TRBV20-1|TRBJ2-5
CSARGETQYF
TGCAGTGCTAGAGGGGAGACCCAGTACTTC
>few|14|.|TRBV6-2/TRBV6-3|TRBJ2-7
CASSYRPEVYEQYF
TGTGCCAGCAGTTACCGGCCGGAAGTCTACGAGCAGTACTTC
>.|14|.|TRBV27|TRBJ1-4
CASSQGSPNEKLFF
TGTGCCAGCAGTCAGGGGTCTCCTAATGAAAAACTGTTTTTT
>.|11|.|TRBV19|TRBJ2-3
CASGSTDTQYF
TGTGCCAGTGGGAGCACAGATACGCAGTATTTT
>.|14|TRBD1|TRBV27|TRBJ1-3
CASSAGGSGNTIYF
TGTGCCAGCAGCGCAGGGGGTTCGGGAAACACCATATATTTT
>.|16|.|TRBV5-1|TRBJ1-1
CASSLGTAINNGEAFF
TGCGCCAGCAGCCTTGGAACGGCGATAAACAATGGGGAAGCTTTCTTT
>.|17|.|TRBV4-3|TRBJ1-4
CASSQDFRGSTNEKLFF
TGCGCCAGCAGCCAAGATTTTAGGGGGTCCACTAATGAAAAACTGTTTTTT
>few|12|.|TRBV27|TRBJ1-1
CASSFGPGMAFF
TGTGCCAGCAGTTTTGGACCAGGGATGGCTTTCTTT
>.|12|.|TRBV7-2|TRBJ2-3
CASSRDREAQYF
TGTGCCAGCAGCCGCGACAGGGAGGCGCAGTATTTT
>.|12|.|TRBV5-4|TRBJ1-2
CASSSWGYGYTF
TGTGCCAGCAGCTCTTGGGGCTATGGCTACACCTTC
>.|16|TRBD2|TRBV7-9|TRBJ2-2
CASSYRTSGNTGELFF
TGTGCCAGCAGCTACCGGACTAGCGGGAACACCGGGGAGCTGTTTTTT
>.|14|.|TRBV3-1/TRBV3-2|TRBJ1-3
CASSQDPSGNTIYF
TGTGCCAGCAGCCAAGATCCCTCTGGAAACACCATATATTTT
>.|14|TRBD1|TRBV19|TRBJ1-3
CASTDRVSGNTIYF
TGTGCCAGTACCGACAGGGTCTCTGGAAACACCATATATTTT
>.|13|TRBD2|TRBV4-3|TRBJ2-3
CASSHGGLGTQYF
TGCGCCAGCAGCCACGGGGGGTTAGGTACGCAGTATTTT
>.|15|TRBD1|TRBV28|TRBJ1-3
CASSLRQGNGNTIYF
TGTGCCAGCAGTTTACGACAGGGGAATGGAAACACCATATATTTT
>.|18|TRBD1|TRBV28|TRBJ1-2
CASSGTGRDRSSNYGYTF
TGTGCCAGCAGTGGGACCGGGCGGGACAGGAGTTCTAACTATGGCTACACCTTC
>.|14|TRBD2|TRBV5-1|TRBJ2-1
CASSWLAGRNEQFF
TGCGCCAGCAGCTGGCTAGCGGGGCGCAATGAGCAGTTCTTC